This note documents a single TCR beta chain sequence. Its antigen remains unknown. The record originates from a study of blood T cells in healthy people across ages. Study-wide findings and caveats: Estimates drawn from one million T cells were deemed to understate diversity. As naive T cell percentage varied, TCR beta diversity correlated strongly with it. Not knowing donor CMV status may have confounded expanded clonotype changes.

V was cut by 5 bases and J by 1 base, with 18 bases left in between. The germline gives CDR1 MNHEY, CDR2 SVGEGT. The CDR3 is made up of 18 amino acids. The authors ran a second PCR of about 6 to 11 cycles using a sample-barcoded 5' primer and a J-beta primer mix. Every single cDNA molecule received a tag from a template-switch adaptor with 12 random nucleotides. One entry per CDR3 protein, called by TCRdb with MiXCR from the 5' RACE reads. The repertoire includes around 1,100,000 distinct CDR3 sequences, 35% to 45% of them detected once, and about 12% sits in the top ten. The specimen sequenced was blood. This TCR was recovered from a man between 18 and 29 years old in good health. The genes are TRBV6-2 or TRBV6-3 and TRBJ2-6, with D uncertain. CDR3 nucleotide sequence: TGTGCCAGCAGTGACCCAGGCTTACTCGGATCTGGGGCCAACGTCCTGACTTTC. It is translated as CASSDPGLLGSGANVLTF.